Below, one T cell receptor beta chain is given with its context. Clones were read by immunoSEQ multiplex PCR, and TCRdb kept only the in-frame ones, dropping some. The table has 31,000 or so clones, approximately 90% seen once. The time point is: time of PML onset. T3 blood samples were collected at the time of PML onset. These data belong to a study of multiple sclerosis patients with progressive multifocal leukoencephalopathy. The material sequenced was PBMCs, taken from a patient treated with natalizumab. The source of this sequence is a woman in her thirties or forties with progressive multifocal leukoencephalopathy.

CDR3 bases: TGTGCCAGCAGTGGGCAGCGGGAGGGCCGCAACGAGCAGTACTTC. Residues: CASSGQREGRNEQYF. V is TRBV6-1 and J is TRBJ2-7; TRBD2 agrees at 10 bases. The CDR3 contains 15 residues. Germline CDR1 MNHNS, CDR2 SASEGT. The V gene end was trimmed by 4 bases and the J gene end by 5 bases; junction bases not matched to a gene: 8.